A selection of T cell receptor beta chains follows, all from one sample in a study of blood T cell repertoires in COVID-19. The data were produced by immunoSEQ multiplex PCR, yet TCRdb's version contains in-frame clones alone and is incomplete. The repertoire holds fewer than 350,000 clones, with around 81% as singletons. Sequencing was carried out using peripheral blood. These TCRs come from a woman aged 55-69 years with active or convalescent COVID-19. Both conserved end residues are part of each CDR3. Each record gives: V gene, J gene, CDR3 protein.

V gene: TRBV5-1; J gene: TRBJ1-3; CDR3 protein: CASSSGQSGNTIYF
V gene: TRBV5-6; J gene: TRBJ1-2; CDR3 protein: CASSPGPTAGYTF
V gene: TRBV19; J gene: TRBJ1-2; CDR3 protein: CASRQNGGNYGYTF
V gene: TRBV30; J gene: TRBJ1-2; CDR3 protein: CACSRMRGTGGTNYGYTF
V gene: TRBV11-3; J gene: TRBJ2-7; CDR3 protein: CASSLEGTGRDEQYF
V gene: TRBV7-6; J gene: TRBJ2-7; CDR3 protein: CASSSTRGGAYEQYF
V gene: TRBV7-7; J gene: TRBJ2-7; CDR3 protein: CASSLAQGSHEQYF
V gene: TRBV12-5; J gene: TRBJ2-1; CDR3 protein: CASGLEGHEQFF
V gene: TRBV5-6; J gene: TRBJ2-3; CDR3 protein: CASSLAVAGSTDTQYF
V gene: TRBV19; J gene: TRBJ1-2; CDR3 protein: CASRNRDRGYGYTF
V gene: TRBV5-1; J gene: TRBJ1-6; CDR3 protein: CASSDGTGVNSPLHF
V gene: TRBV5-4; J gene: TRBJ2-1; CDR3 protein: CASSLDYAGHNEQFF
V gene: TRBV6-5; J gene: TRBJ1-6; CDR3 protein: CASSYRVLGAPLHF
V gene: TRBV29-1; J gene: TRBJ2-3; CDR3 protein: CSVEDERVTRTDTQYF
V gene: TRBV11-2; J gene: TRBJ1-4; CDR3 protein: CASSLSDGGSKKLFF
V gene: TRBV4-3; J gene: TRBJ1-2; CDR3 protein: CASSQGVQGLEGYTF
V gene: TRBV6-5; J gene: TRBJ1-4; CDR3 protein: CASSQTGTGSEKLFF